This T cell receptor (beta chain) came from a study of cytomegalovirus exposure and HLA in healthy donors. Study at large: HLA-typed donors were the source of 83 million or so unique TCRs held in an early data release. Findings of the study overall: A later analysis found most CMV-associated TCR beta chains apparently HLA-restricted. It was assumed in the presence/absence analyses that sequencing depth was roughly uniform across donors.

Nominally healthy donors were sampled, though unrecorded immune exposures were likely. Primers included in the PCR were 60 Vbeta and 13 Jbeta primers. Produced via immunoSEQ multiplex PCR; TCRdb's table is partial and in-frame only. The table lists over 85,000 clones, 70% to 80% of them singletons. There are 18 residues in the CDR3. V was clipped by 8 bases and J by 3 bases; unmatched bases: 19. The germline CDR1 and CDR2 sequences are LNHDA and SQIVND (reference sequence). Turning to this clone: The target antigen is unknown.

This chain connects TRBV19 to TRBJ2-3; 8 bases map to TRBD2. This clonotype originated in a male donor in good health and CMV-seropositive. Sample: PBMCs. Here the CDR3 DNA reads TGTGCCAGTCCCCCCGGCCCCGGCCGGGAGGGCCCAACAGATACGCAGTATTTT. Translating it yields CASPPGPGREGPTDTQYF.